This T cell receptor beta chain is drawn from a study of blood T cells in healthy people across ages. Next came a second PCR, run for about 7 to 12 cycles, which used a sample-barcoded 5' primer along with a J-beta primer mix. TCRdb analysed the 5' RACE reads with MiXCR anew, one entry per CDR3 protein. The sample gives over a million distinct CDR3 sequences, around two fifths of which show up once; less than 8% is in the top ten. This clonotype was detected ten times or more. Germline CDR1 and CDR2: MNHEY and SMNVEV (reference sequence). The CDR3 sequence is 13 residues long. Trimming removed 2 bases from V and 7 bases from J, with 12 bases in between.

J is TRBJ2-7 and V is TRBV27; no clear D gene. Sequenced input: blood. The receptor was derived from a young woman in good health. This chain's CDR3 is CASSLRPYNEQYF. For the CDR3, the DNA is TGTGCCAGCAGTTTAAGACCTTACAATGAGCAGTACTTC.